This T cell receptor beta chain comes out of a study of T cell responses to AZD1222 COVID-19 vaccine. General study points: In the spike-specific TCR repertoire, nearly half reportedly target unmutated variant regions. Sampling captured repertoires only after the peak T cell response. Receipt of two AZD1222 doses was followed by a rise in Spike-specific TCR breadth and depth.

The trim removed 8 bases at V and 3 bases at J, leaving 7 bases unmatched. Germline loops: CDR1 LNHDA, CDR2 SQIVND (reference sequence). This CDR3 comprises 14 residues. Profiling relied on immunoSEQ multiplex PCR, and the TCRdb table lists in-frame clones only, not all of them. The sample holds roughly 150,000 clones, under 95% seen once. On this clone itself: Its antigen is unidentified.

The clonotype originates from an adult in good health. The sample was peripheral blood, taken on day 0 of AZD1222 vaccination. The chain couples TRBV19 to TRBJ1-5; 7 bases line up with TRBD1. The CDR3: CASEEGGLNQPQHF. CDR3 bases: TGTGCCAGTGAGGAAGGGGGCCTCAATCAGCCCCAGCATTTT.